This is a list of T cell receptor beta chains from one sample in a study of T cell responses to AZD1222 COVID-19 vaccine. TCRdb keeps only in-frame clones here, not all; method: immunoSEQ multiplex PCR. The table has some 130,000 clones, 84% seen once. The sample was peripheral blood, taken on day 0 of AZD1222 vaccination. The receptors come from an adult in good health. The conserved cysteine and the conserved F or W are not part of the CDR3 here. Clone size, where shown, is once, few, many, or a class for clones that have expanded.

.	TRBV19	TRBJ2-1	ASSKAGRIPIYNEQF
.	TRBV27	TRBJ1-4	ASSSSPPGLSLTATNEKLF
.	TRBV19	TRBJ1-1	ASSIRGGTEAF
.	TRBV7-9	TRBJ2-1	ASSLEVRENEQF
.	TRBV9	TRBJ2-2	ASSVIGTGNGELF
.	TRBV5-1	TRBJ1-4	ASSLAPGLNEKLF
.	TRBV10-1	TRBJ1-2	ASSATTGPINGYT
once	TRBV21-1	TRBJ1-1	ASSEPKSQNTEAF
.	TRBV9	TRBJ1-1	ASSVFDSKNTEAF
.	TRBV28	TRBJ1-1	ASRTVGVVNTEAF
.	TRBV28	TRBJ1-2	ASSPGRGNYGYT
.	TRBV7-9	TRBJ1-3	ASSFGQGSGNTIY
.	TRBV6-2/TRBV6-3	TRBJ2-5	ASRPGEETQY
.	TRBV30	TRBJ1-2	AWSVREGYGYT
.	TRBV28	TRBJ1-1	ASSSAMTRNTEAF